The 22 T cell receptor beta chains given below trace back to one sample, sequenced in a study of T cells in Graves' hyperthyroidism and ophthalmopathy. Amplification targeted TCR beta CDR3 regions from RNA transcripts. The HTBI primer set was used in a first-round RT-PCR of the TCR CDR3. MiXCR was run by TCRdb on the multiplex PCR reads, yielding one entry per CDR3 protein. The table shows 500,000 to 600,000 distinct CDR3 sequences, with 35% to 50% occurring only once. The source material was peripheral blood or thyroid tissue (not recorded which). The receptors were gathered from an adult woman with Graves' disease, either hyperthyroidism or ophthalmopathy (not recorded which).

This clonotype has at least ten counts. This sequence joins TRBV15 and TRBJ1-4; no definite D call. The CDR3 is made up of 15 amino acids. Germline V gene sequence: CDR1 LNHNV, CDR2 YYDKDF (reference sequence). The germline V and J ends were trimmed by 4 bases and 4 bases, with 13 bases remaining between them. The CDR3 bases are TGTGCCACCAGCATCGAAGCAGGTAGTAATGAAAAACTGTTTTTT. This sequence encodes CATSIEAGSNEKLFF.

As to this clonotype: This may arise from a read error, as a much more abundant clone is one base away. V gene TRBV7-9 combines with J gene TRBJ1-3; TRBD1 matches 7 bases. CDR1 is SEHNR and CDR2 is FQNEAQ in the germline V gene (reference sequence). This CDR3 has 14 amino acids. The CDR3, as DNA: TGTGACAGCAGCCAAAACAGGGGTGGAAACACCATATATTTT. Residues: CDSSQNRGGNTIYF.

The rearrangement uses TRBV7-9 and TRBJ1-5; D gene ambiguous. V was cut by 5 bases and J by 13 bases, with 18 bases left in between. Germline-derived CDR1 and CDR2 are SEHNR and FQNEAQ (reference sequence). The CDR3 sequence is 13 residues long. CDR3 nucleotide sequence: TGTGCCAGCAGCCCTAACCGGGAATCCTCTCAGCATTTT. It translates to CASSPNRESSQHF.

This clonotype has a handful of counts. The V gene is TRBV15, the J gene TRBJ2-2; no clear D gene. The CDR3 sequence is 15 residues long. CDR1 is LNHNV and CDR2 is YYDKDF in the germline V gene (reference sequence). V was cut by 0 bases and J by 0 bases, with 5 bases left in between. CDR3 residues: CATSRDLSNTGELFF. The CDR3 DNA reads TGTGCCACCAGCAGAGACCTCTCGAACACCGGGGAGCTGTTTTTT.

This chain uses TRBV5-1 with TRBJ2-5; D is undetermined. Trimming shortened V by 4 bases and J by 5 bases, and 9 bases separated the two germline ends. The CDR3 loop spans 12 amino acids. Germline CDR1 and CDR2: SGHRS and YFSETQ. The CDR3 coding sequence is TGCGCCAGCAGCCAGACCCGGGAGACCCAGTACTTC. It codes for CASSQTRETQYF.

This clonotype was counted a few times. CDR3 protein: CASSDGIRNQPQHF. The CDR3 DNA follows: TGTGCCAGTAGTGACGGGATCCGCAATCAGCCCCAGCATTTT. The chain recombines TRBV19 with TRBJ1-5; D is unresolved. CDR3 length equals 14 residues. V was trimmed by 5 bases and J by 2 bases, leaving 10 bases between them. CDR1 LNHDA and CDR2 SQIVND come from the germline V gene (reference sequence).

This clonotype was seen a single time. V is TRBV30 and J is TRBJ1-1; no firm D call. CDR3 length: 13 residues. V was shortened by 8 bases and J by 6 bases, with 19 bases between the two germline ends. Germline loops: CDR1 GTSNPN, CDR2 SVGIG (reference sequence). The CDR3 nucleotides read TGTGCCAGGACCGGACCGGTGGTGGCTGAAGCTTTCTTT. This encodes CARTGPVVAEAFF.

The sample holds many counts of this clonotype. The chain is built from TRBV4-1 and TRBJ1-5, with a tentative D call TRBD1 (5 bases). Per the germline V gene, CDR1 is MGHRA and CDR2 is YSYEKL. The CDR3 runs 17 residues. V was pared by 0 bases and J by 1 base, with 13 bases between. The CDR3 protein is CASSQDAAGYSNQPQHF. CDR3 bases: TGCGCCAGCAGCCAAGATGCGGCAGGGTACAGCAATCAGCCCCAGCATTTT.

The V gene is TRBV2, the J gene TRBJ2-5; 8 nucleotides line up with TRBD1. The CDR3 runs 16 residues. Germline V gene lookup returns CDR1 SNHLY and CDR2 FYNNEI. Trimming at V came to 6 bases and at J to 1 base, leaving 10 bases not matched to a gene. The CDR3 DNA follows: TGTGCCAGCAGCATATGGGGCACAGGGGGCCAAGAGACCCAGTACTTC. It translates to CASSIWGTGGQETQYF.

This clonotype occurred once. The chain uses TRBV2 and TRBJ1-6; 9 bases are a match to TRBD1. J lost 14 bases, V lost 7 bases, and 9 bases had no gene match. In germline, CDR1 is SNHLY, CDR2 FYNNEI. The CDR3 runs to 13 residues. As DNA, the CDR3 is TGTGCCAGCAACCGGGACAGGGATCTGACCCTCCACTTT. It yields the protein CASNRDRDLTLHF.

This clonotype was counted at least ten times. The chain employs TRBV20-1 and TRBJ2-2; 13 bases fit TRBD2. The CDR3 contains 15 residues. V was clipped by 5 bases and J by 5 bases; unmatched bases: 5. In germline, CDR1 is DFQATT, CDR2 SNEGSKA (reference sequence). The CDR3 here is CSAGGLAGETGELFF. CDR3 coding DNA: TGCAGTGCTGGAGGACTAGCGGGAGAGACCGGGGAGCTGTTTTTT.

The rearrangement uses TRBV12-3 or TRBV12-4 and TRBJ1-4; TRBD1 might be the D (5 bases). V lost 7 bases, J lost 7 bases, and 7 bases lay in between. CDR3 length: 11 amino acids. This CDR3 is CASTTGEKLFF. In DNA form, the CDR3 reads TGTGCCAGCACTACAGGTGAAAAACTGTTTTTT.

A note on this clonotype: The junction differs from germline at one of its ends, possibly a read error. This chain connects TRBV13 to TRBJ2-7; D is uncertain. In germline, CDR1 is PRHDT, CDR2 FYEKMQ (reference sequence). The CDR3 runs to 12 residues. Written as DNA, the CDR3 is TGCGCCAGCAGCTTGAGCTTGGACGAGCAGTACTTC. Encoded protein: CASSLSLDEQYF.

The chain combines TRBV2 with TRBJ1-5, with TRBD1 as a possible D gene (5 bases). The CDR3 spans 14 residues. Germline V gives CDR1 SNHLY, CDR2 FYNNEI. V lost 7 bases and J 7 bases, leaving 17 bases between the germline ends. The CDR3 loop is CASNLEGLEQPQHF. CDR3 sequence (DNA): TGTGCCAGCAACCTGGAGGGGTTAGAGCAGCCCCAGCATTTT.

The chain employs TRBV10-3 and TRBJ2-7; the match to TRBD1 covers 8 bases. Looked up from germline, CDR1 is ENHRY and CDR2 is SYGVKD. V was pared by 7 bases and J by 3 bases, with 8 bases of the junction left unmatched. The CDR3 contains 14 residues. CDR3 loop: CAIKHRGNIYEQYF. Written as DNA, the CDR3 is TGTGCCATCAAACACAGGGGGAACATCTACGAGCAGTACTTC.

This chain connects TRBV20-1 to TRBJ2-7; 7 bases agree with TRBD1. Germline V gene data show CDR1 as DFQATT and CDR2 as SNEGSKA (reference sequence). J lost 5 bases, V lost 0 bases, and 10 bases had no gene match. The CDR3 extends over 15 amino acids. The chain's CDR3 is CSARDYRDSGHEQYF. The CDR3 DNA follows: TGCAGTGCTAGAGATTATAGGGACAGTGGGCACGAGCAGTACTTC.

This clonotype has only a few counts. The chain combines TRBV10-3 with TRBJ2-2, with 7 bases fitting TRBD1. Germline V gene lookup returns CDR1 ENHRY and CDR2 SYGVKD. The CDR3 totals 14 residues. J gave up 11 bases and V 6 bases, and 12 bases lay outside the gene matches. This CDR3 is CAIRQGESYRELFF. CDR3 DNA: TGTGCCATCAGGCAGGGGGAGTCTTACCGTGAGCTGTTTTTT.

The V call is TRBV7-9, the J call TRBJ2-5, with TRBD2 matching over 13 bases. V dropped 5 bases and J dropped 5; count of bases not matched to a gene: 11. Germline-derived CDR1 and CDR2 are SEHNR and FQNEAQ (reference sequence). The CDR3 consists of 17 residues. The CDR3 sequence: CASSHLTGLAGEETQYF. CDR3 nucleotide sequence: TGTGCCAGCAGCCATTTGACAGGACTAGCGGGAGAGGAGACCCAGTACTTC. The full variable domain, completed using reference TRBV7-9 and TRBJ2-5, is DTGVSQNPRHKITKRGQNVTFRCDPISEHNRLYWYRQTLGQGPEFLTYFQNEAQLEKSRLLSDRFSAERPKGSFSTLEIQRTEQGDSAMYLCASSHLTGLAGEETQYFGPGTRLLVL.

The V call is TRBV7-8, the J call TRBJ2-2, with 7 nucleotides matching TRBD1. This CDR3 contains 14 residues. Looked up from germline, CDR1 is SGHVS and CDR2 is FQNEAQ. V lost 4 bases, J lost 7 bases, and 6 bases stayed unmatched. The CDR3 loop is CASSSWDSSGELFF. In DNA, the CDR3 is TGTGCCAGCAGCTCCTGGGACAGTAGCGGGGAGCTGTTTTTT.

The sample holds many counts of this clonotype. The rearrangement joins TRBV7-2 to TRBJ2-7; TRBD1 agrees at 7 bases. Germline lookup yields CDR1 SGHTA and CDR2 FQGNSA. With V trimmed by 5 bases and J by 7 bases, 5 bases remained unmatched. The CDR3 has 12 residues. CDR3 bases: TGTGCCAGCAGCCAGACAGGGAATGAGCAGTACTTC. Its protein product is CASSQTGNEQYF.

By sample fraction, this clonotype is medium-sized (0.01 to 0.1%). The chain joins TRBV29-1 to TRBJ1-1; 8 bases fit TRBD1. This CDR3 is built from 14 residues. Germline V gene data show CDR1 as SQVTM and CDR2 as ANQGSEA. Trimming at V came to 8 bases and at J to 4 bases, leaving 12 bases not matched to a gene. CDR3 loop: CSLARGGQGTEAFF. DNA of the CDR3: TGCAGCTTAGCTAGGGGAGGACAGGGCACTGAAGCTTTCTTT.

This clonotype has ten or more counts. The chain recombines TRBV29-1 with TRBJ2-2; D gene unclear. This CDR3 region has 16 residues. Trimming removed 5 bases from V and 0 bases from J, with 16 bases in between. Looked up from germline, CDR1 is SQVTM and CDR2 is ANQGSEA. CDR3 region: CSVWYADGPNTGELFF. CDR3 nucleotides: TGCAGCGTTTGGTACGCGGACGGCCCGAACACCGGGGAGCTGTTTTTT.